The T cell receptor (beta chain) under discussion was sequenced for a study of T cell responses to AZD1222 COVID-19 vaccine (dated by TCRdb to the early 2020s). Regarding the complete study: A total of around 240 trial participants underwent TCR sequencing, of whom about 210 had received two doses of AZD1222 and roughly 26 had received two doses of the MenACWY control vaccine. Trial participants were enrolled by age into subgroups of 18-55, 56-69 and 70-plus years, and approximately 150, 30 and 60 TCR-sequenced participants, respectively, were included in these subgroups.

General study outcomes and caveats: No day 14 peak-response samples were available, so repertoires were characterized only after the peak T cell response. Participants were mostly white British, with more females than males. The authors suggested clonal diversity may have been underestimated. The vaccine-associated CD4 TCRs covered the entire spike protein, and the dominant responses fell in regions 160-218 and 743-854. Only a handful of AZD1222 recipients were SARS-CoV-2 seropositive at baseline, limiting conclusions about previously exposed vaccinees. The 56-69-year group was small, and its depth increase did not reach significance, likely because of low power. After two AZD1222 doses, spike-specific TCR breadth and depth were significantly higher than at day 0 and than in MenACWY recipients. Reportedly, almost half of the unique spike-specific TCRs recognized epitopes lying outside the regions that are mutated in the B.1.351 and B.1.1.7 variants.

The CDR3 regions of human TCRbeta chains were analyzed by immunosequencing. Under the source paper's analysis protocol: TCRs in the repertoires were matched against a reference library of SARS-CoV-2-specific TCRs that had been generated with the MIRA antigen-specificity platform. Breadth meant the fraction of unique TCRs that were SARS-CoV-2-associated, whereas depth meant the fraction of total T cells that were SARS-CoV-2-associated. Each spike-specific TCR was assigned to its reactive spike region and to a CD4 or CD8 class using the MIRA data. Log10-transformed breadth and depth values were compared by one-way ANOVA with Sidak's multiple comparisons tests. TCRdb retrieved this table from immuneACCESS and kept in-frame rearrangements only. Not all clones are present; in checked studies, unresolved V genes account for under half, and no reason is known for the remainder. V and J calls and clone size are those listed in that table; D and trimming were worked out from the DNA. This sample has about 270,000 clones in its table, and around 93% of those were observed once. The top ten constitute 0.55% of the sample.

Based on the germline V gene (reference sequence), the CDR1 and CDR2 sequences are LNHDA and SQIVND. At the junction V is shortened by 5 bases and J by 2 bases, with 13 bases in between. From cysteine to phenylalanine, the CDR3 is 15 amino acids long. Only CDR3 DNA remains: 45 bases, in frame from the first base. This clone was seen more than once but under ten times. Its antigen remains unidentified. No base qualities exist here, and no much larger clone lies one base off it. Explained via the paper, the time point label denotes: about 28 days (+/-7) after the second vaccine dose. AZD1222 recipients with second doses at about 4 weeks or about 12 weeks were pooled, because spike-specific TCR depth and breadth did not differ between schedules. Vaccinee samples were obtained from the UK trials COV001 and COV002, which included a single-blind randomized controlled phase 2/3 trial of AZD1222 (ChAdOx1 nCoV-19) in healthy adults. For TCRbeta chain sequencing, PBMC samples from trial participants were taken at day 0 and at day 28 after the second dose.

The specimen was peripheral blood, collected 28 days after the second AZD1222 dose. The clonotype was recovered from an adult who received the AZD1222 COVID-19 vaccine. This receptor chain uses TRBV19 and TRBJ1-3, with no confident D gene call. The CDR3 protein sequence reads: CASSPPGITGNTIYF. At the DNA level, the sequence is TGTGCCAGTAGTCCCCCTGGAATAACTGGAAACACCATATATTTT.